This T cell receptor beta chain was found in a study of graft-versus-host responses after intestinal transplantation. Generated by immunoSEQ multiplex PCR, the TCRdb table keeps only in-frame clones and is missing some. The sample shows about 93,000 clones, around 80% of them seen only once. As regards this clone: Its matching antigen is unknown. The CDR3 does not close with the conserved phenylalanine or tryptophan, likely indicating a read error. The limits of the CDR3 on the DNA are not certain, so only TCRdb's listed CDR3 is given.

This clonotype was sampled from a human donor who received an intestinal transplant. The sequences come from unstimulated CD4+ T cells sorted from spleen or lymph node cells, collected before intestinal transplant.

The CDR3 region is CAWSTSGRV. J is TRBJ2-6 and V is TRBV30; the D call TRBD2 from the table was never checked on the DNA. The CDR3 has 9 residues if both end residues are counted. Germline CDR1 GTSNPN, CDR2 SVGIG (reference sequence).